This T cell receptor (beta chain) stems from a study of CD8 T cells in Susac syndrome. General study findings and limits: TCR sequencing and HLA analysis covered a relatively small number of individuals.

This clonotype is a singleton in its sample. Its antigen is not identified. CDR1 MNHEY and CDR2 SMNVEV come from the germline V gene (reference sequence). The length of the CDR3 is 14 residues. V lost 8 bases and J 4 bases, leaving 17 bases between the germline ends. RNA amounts of about 0.5 to 1 ug underwent reverse transcription with random hexamers. In TCRdb, the immunoSEQ multiplex PCR reads were re-called with MiXCR into one record per CDR3 protein. This table has tens of thousands of distinct CDR3 sequences, 94% appearing once. TEMRA cells were enriched by FACS, while CD8+ and CD4+ T cells were obtained through a negative isolation that was performed magnetically.

This clonotype was obtained from a human donor in good health. V and J are TRBV27 and TRBJ1-1; D possibly corresponds to TRBD1 (5 bases). The source material was CD8+ T cells from PBMCs. CDR3 amino acids: CASRRQGLGTEAFF. The CDR3 nucleotides are TGTGCCAGCCGACGCCAGGGTCTCGGCACTGAAGCTTTCTTT.